This passage covers 27 T cell receptor beta chains from one sample sequenced in a study of blood T cell repertoires in COVID-19 (dated by TCRdb to 2018 to 2021). Preparation of the library involved the immunoSEQ multiplex PCR assay. What TCRdb holds here is the immuneACCESS table cut down to in-frame rearrangements. Part of the clones is not present; checked against another copy, under half of the missing clones reflect an unresolved V gene, and the others are unexplained. This sample comprises 110,000 to 150,000 clones, around 81% of them detected only once. Roughly 8% of the sample is held by the ten biggest clonotypes. The material sequenced was peripheral blood. Receptors originate from a human donor in a cohort sampled during active COVID-19.

The chain recombines TRBV9 with TRBJ1-3; D not certain. Trimming removed 4 bases at V and 3 bases at J, with 11 bases between. Germline V gives CDR1 SGDLS, CDR2 YYNGEE. The CDR3 spans 14 residues. The CDR3 reads CASSPGYHGNTIYF. The DNA for the CDR3 is TGTGCCAGCAGCCCCGGTTACCATGGAAACACCATATATTTT.

V and J are TRBV6-2 or TRBV6-3 and TRBJ2-1; TRBD2 aligns across 7 bases. V trimming: 5 bases; J trimming: 8 bases; junction bases outside the gene matches: 12. CDR3 length equals 15 residues. Looked up from germline, CDR1 is MNHEY and CDR2 is SVGEGT. The CDR3 DNA sequence: TGTGCCAGCAGTCAAGCGGGACGCTTTGTAGATGAGCAGTTCTTC. Protein product: CASSQAGRFVDEQFF.

The chain uses TRBV5-5 and TRBJ2-3; maybe TRBD1 (5 bases). The CDR3 totals 14 residues. Trimming removed 3 bases from V and 2 bases from J, with 10 bases in between. The V gene's germline CDR1 is SGHKS and CDR2 YYEKEE (reference sequence). Here the CDR3 DNA reads TGTGCCAGCAGCTCAGGGCTTGACACAGATACGCAGTATTTT. Translation: CASSSGLDTDTQYF.

V gene TRBV18 combines with J gene TRBJ2-7, with D perhaps matching TRBD2 (5 bases). Germline V gene lookup returns CDR1 KGHSH and CDR2 LQKENI. Trimming took 0 bases from V and 6 from J, leaving 9 bases between them. The CDR3 is 13 amino acids. CDR3 loop: CASSPPLVSEQYF. The CDR3, as DNA: TGTGCCAGCTCACCACCACTAGTATCCGAGCAGTACTTC. The variable domain in full, with the rest retrieved from reference TRBV18 and TRBJ2-7, is NAGVMQNPRHLVRRRGQEARLRCSPMKGHSHVYWYRQLPEEGLKFMVYLQKENIIDESGMPKERFSAEFPKEGPSILRIQQVVRGDSAAYFCASSPPLVSEQYFGPGTRLTVT.

The chain couples TRBV5-1 to TRBJ2-1, with 8 bases identical to TRBD1. The germline gives CDR1 SGHRS, CDR2 YFSETQ. The ends lost 4 bases at V and 3 bases at J; junction bases unmatched: 6. There are 15 residues in the CDR3. Here the CDR3 DNA reads TGCGCCAGCAGCCCCCAGGGGGCCGTCTACAATGAGCAGTTCTTC. This codes for CASSPQGAVYNEQFF.

The chain is built from TRBV10-2 and TRBJ1-5, with unresolved D. Deletions cut 6 bases from V and 4 bases from J, with 13 bases between. This CDR3 contains 14 residues. CDR1 is WSHSY and CDR2 is SAAADI in the germline V gene. CDR3 protein: CASSPGLDNQPQHF. CDR3 nucleotide sequence: TGCGCCAGCAGCCCCGGACTTGATAATCAGCCCCAGCATTTT.

V is TRBV7-8 and J is TRBJ2-1; 12 positions agree with TRBD2. This CDR3 contains 15 residues. Germline V gene sequence: CDR1 SGHVS, CDR2 FQNEAQ. V dropped 3 bases and J dropped 7; count of bases not matched to a gene: 4. CDR3 sequence (DNA): TGTGCCAGCAGCTTGACTAGCGGGAGTGTAAATGAGCAGTTCTTC. This codes for CASSLTSGSVNEQFF.

V and J are TRBV20-1 and TRBJ1-2; no firm D call. Germline V gene lookup returns CDR1 DFQATT and CDR2 SNEGSKA (reference sequence). The CDR3 runs to 11 residues. V gave up 4 bases and J gave up 10 bases, with 13 bases separating them. Written as DNA, the CDR3 is TGCAGTGCTATTCGACAACCAGCCTACACCTTC. Translation: CSAIRQPAYTF.

The V call is TRBV27, the J call TRBJ2-1; TRBD2 agrees at 8 bases. After removal of 6 bases from V and 4 bases from J, the junction contained 8 bases not matched to a gene. The CDR3 covers 15 residues. Germline-derived CDR1 and CDR2 are MNHEY and SMNVEV (reference sequence). The CDR3: CASSPGGRVYNEQFF. DNA of the CDR3: TGTGCCAGCAGCCCGGGGGGGAGGGTGTACAATGAGCAGTTCTTC.

The rearrangement links TRBV5-1 to TRBJ2-2, with TRBD1 matching 9 bases. Germline trimming cut 4 bases from V and 1 base from J; bases unmatched to any gene: 5. Germline assignment: CDR1 SGHRS and CDR2 YFSETQ. CDR3 size: 16 residues. The CDR3 nucleotides read TGCGCCAGCAGCACCCTGGGACAGGGGAACACCGGGGAGCTGTTTTTT. This encodes CASSTLGQGNTGELFF.

The CDR3 reads CASSTGTGNQPQHF. The CDR3, as DNA: TGCGCCAGCAGCACCGGGACAGGAAATCAGCCCCAGCATTTT. The rearrangement joins TRBV5-1 to TRBJ1-5; TRBD1 agrees at 8 bases. V trimming: 4 bases; J trimming: 4 bases; junction bases outside the gene matches: 4. The V gene's germline CDR1 is SGHRS and CDR2 YFSETQ. The CDR3 extends over 14 amino acids.

A single count supports this clone. The V call is TRBV9, the J call TRBJ2-5; 8 nucleotides line up with TRBD2. The CDR3 runs to 15 residues. Germline CDR1 reads SGDLS; CDR2 reads YYNGEE. The junction had 8 bases not matched to a gene; V was cut back by 3 bases and J by 4 bases. The CDR3: CASSARTSWGETQYF. The CDR3 DNA is TGTGCCAGCAGCGCCAGGACTAGCTGGGGAGAGACCCAGTACTTC. The full variable domain, rest sourced from reference TRBV9 and TRBJ2-5, is DSGVTQTPKHLITATGQRVTLRCSPRSGDLSVYWYQQSLDQGLQFLIQYYNGEERAKGNILERFSAQQFPDLHSELNLSSLELGDSALYFCASSARTSWGETQYFGPGTRLLVL.

V gene TRBV5-1 combines with J gene TRBJ2-3; TRBD1 matches at 7 bases. From germline, CDR1 is SGHRS and CDR2 YFSETQ. This CDR3 spans 14 amino acids. V shed 4 bases, J shed 5 bases, and the junction held 7 bases outside the gene matches. CDR3 protein: CASSLRQGLDTQYF. As DNA, the CDR3 is TGCGCCAGCAGCCTCAGACAGGGTCTAGATACGCAGTATTTT.

About this clone itself: Other DNA sequences of this sample code for an identical CDR3. This chain joins TRBV5-1 and TRBJ2-7; D is possibly TRBD2 (6 bases). V lost 0 bases and J lost 4, with 8 bases in between. Germline V CDR1 and CDR2: SGHRS, YFSETQ. The CDR3 extends over 13 amino acids. DNA of the CDR3: TGCGCCAGCAGCTTGGCCAGCGGGTACGAGCAGTACTTC. Translated, it gives CASSLASGYEQYF.

The chain has TRBV6-2 or TRBV6-3 and TRBJ2-7, with D tentatively TRBD2 (5 bases). Looked up from germline, CDR1 is MNHEY and CDR2 is SVGEGT. V was trimmed by 4 bases and J by 3 bases, leaving 16 bases between them. The CDR3 runs 15 residues. The CDR3 is CASSWRQAGYYEQYF. In DNA form, the CDR3 reads TGTGCCAGCAGTTGGCGCCAGGCGGGCTACTACGAGCAGTACTTC.

The V and J genes are TRBV19 and TRBJ2-3; D ambiguous. This CDR3 is built from 12 residues. Trimming pared 8 bases from V and 6 bases from J, leaving 12 bases between. The V gene's germline CDR1 is LNHDA and CDR2 SQIVND (reference sequence). The CDR3 nucleotides read TGTGCCAGTTCTCCTACCCGGGATACGCAGTATTTT. Translation gives CASSPTRDTQYF. The full variable domain, rest sourced from reference TRBV19 and TRBJ2-3, is DGGITQSPKYLFRKEGQNVTLSCEQNLNHDAMYWYRQDPGQGLRLIYYSQIVNDFQKGDIAEGYSVSREKKESFPLTVTSAQKNPTAFYLCASSPTRDTQYFGPGTRLTVL.

The CDR3 nucleotides are TGTGCCAGCAGCCCACAGGGTCCGACTGAAGCTTTCTTT. Its translation: CASSPQGPTEAFF. The genes are TRBV7-9 and TRBJ1-1, with D perhaps matching TRBD1 (6 bases). V was clipped by 5 bases and J by 5 bases, with 12 bases between them. The CDR3 consists of 13 residues. The V gene's germline CDR1 is SEHNR and CDR2 FQNEAQ (reference sequence).

The V gene is TRBV7-2, the J gene TRBJ2-2; TRBD1 aligns across 7 bases. Per the germline V gene, CDR1 is SGHTA and CDR2 is FQGNSA. This CDR3 is built from 14 residues. V trimming: 8 bases; J trimming: 2 bases; junction bases outside the gene matches: 5. CDR3 sequence (DNA): TGTGCCAGCTCGGGACAGCATAACACCGGGGAGCTGTTTTTT. Protein: CASSGQHNTGELFF.

The chain recombines TRBV5-5 with TRBJ1-2, with 9 bases identical to TRBD1. Germline V gene lookup returns CDR1 SGHKS and CDR2 YYEKEE (reference sequence). There are 15 residues in the CDR3. The J segment lost 11 bases and the V segment lost 3 bases, leaving 14 bases of the junction unmatched. CDR3 amino acids: CASSYRQGDILGYTF. CDR3 coding DNA: TGTGCCAGCAGCTATCGACAGGGGGACATATTGGGTTACACCTTC.

This sequence joins TRBV19 and TRBJ1-2, with D possibly TRBD1 on 6 matching bases. V was cut by 5 bases and J by 3 bases, with 19 bases left in between. Germline CDR1 is LNHDA and CDR2 is SQIVND (reference sequence). The CDR3 spans 16 residues. CDR3 sequence: CASSPRIGQSYYGYTF. DNA of the CDR3: TGTGCCAGTAGTCCCCGAATTGGACAGTCCTACTATGGCTACACCTTC.

V is TRBV6-5 and J is TRBJ2-3; 9 nucleotides agree with TRBD1. Unmatched junction bases numbered 6, after V lost 5 bases and J lost 3 bases. In germline, CDR1 is MNHEY, CDR2 SVGAGI. CDR3 length: 15 residues. The CDR3 protein is CASSQTGGATDTQYF. The CDR3 DNA follows: TGTGCCAGCAGTCAAACAGGGGGCGCAACAGATACGCAGTATTTT.

This chain links TRBV19 with TRBJ2-7, with 7 bases aligning to TRBD1. The CDR3 covers 16 residues. The J segment lost 0 bases and the V segment lost 6 bases, leaving 11 bases of the junction unmatched. CDR1 LNHDA and CDR2 SQIVND come from the germline V gene (reference sequence). CDR3 loop: CASSPINRGSSYEQYF. In DNA, the CDR3 is TGTGCCAGTAGCCCAATTAACAGGGGTTCCTCCTACGAGCAGTACTTC.

This clone was observed once. The genes are TRBV5-4 and TRBJ2-7, with 8 bases identical to TRBD1. V trimming: 4 bases; J trimming: 5 bases; junction bases outside the gene matches: 5. This CDR3 has 13 residues. CDR1 and CDR2 from the germline V gene are SGHNT and YYREEE (reference sequence). CDR3 DNA sequence: TGTGCCAGCAGCCGATTACAGGGGGACGAGCAGTACTTC. Its protein product is CASSRLQGDEQYF.

The V call is TRBV5-6, the J call TRBJ2-3, with 13 positions matching TRBD2. V gave up 4 bases and J gave up 5 bases; unmatched junction bases: 7. Germline lookup yields CDR1 SGHDT and CDR2 YYEEEE. CDR3 length: 16 amino acids. Here the CDR3 DNA reads TGTGCCAGCAGCGATGGACTAGCGGGAGCGTTAGATACGCAGTATTTT. Its protein is CASSDGLAGALDTQYF. Filled out from reference TRBV5-6 and TRBJ2-3, the complete variable domain reads DAGVTQSPTHLIKTRGQQVTLRCSPKSGHDTVSWYQQALGQGPQFIFQYYEEEERQRGNFPDRFSGHQFPNYSSELNVNALLLGDSALYLCASSDGLAGALDTQYFGPGTRLTVL.

The chain links TRBV5-1 to TRBJ1-2; D gene unclear. The V end lost 0 bases, the J end lost 2 bases, and 11 bases lay between the germline ends. CDR1 is SGHRS and CDR2 is YFSETQ in the germline V gene. The CDR3 consists of 15 residues. The CDR3 DNA is TGCGCCAGCAGCTTGGCCCATCCAGGAAACTATGGCTACACCTTC. Residues: CASSLAHPGNYGYTF.

The chain links TRBV14 to TRBJ2-7; TRBD1 agrees at 8 bases. Germline V gene sequence: CDR1 SGHDN, CDR2 FVKESK. This CDR3 has 15 amino acids. V was pared by 4 bases and J by 6 bases, with 11 bases of the junction left unmatched. The CDR3 DNA reads as TGTGCCAGCAGCCCCCGGACAGGGTTGACGATCGAGCAGTACTTC. Translated: CASSPRTGLTIEQYF.

V gene TRBV4-2 combines with J gene TRBJ1-4; the D gene is possibly TRBD1 (5 bases). V was clipped by 0 bases and J by 8 bases, with 13 bases between them. CDR3 length equals 15 residues. Germline V gene data show CDR1 as LGHNA and CDR2 as YNFKEQ. CDR3 coding DNA: TGTGCCAGCAGCCAAGATCGGCAGGGTTGGGAAAAACTGTTTTTT. Translated, it gives CASSQDRQGWEKLFF.